This T cell receptor beta chain came from a study of blood T cell repertoires in COVID-19. The wider study: Whether acute or convalescent, the COVID-19 samples came from the United States, Italy and Spain. PBMCs, B-cell-depleted T cells, or T cells were the source of the cDNA or gDNA that made up the material.

Authors' methods: Using reference gene primer amplification, nucleated cell counts were estimated. TCRdb's table, derived via immunoSEQ multiplex PCR, lists solely in-frame clones and lacks some. The DNA was the basis for D and trimming; V, J and clone size are from that table. The sample consists of roughly 220,000 clones, roughly 79% of them appearing once. Enrolment of Seattle patients took place during active infection, and they were followed longitudinally. The receptor comes from an elderly woman with COVID-19, enrolled during active disease. The sample comprised peripheral blood.

The CDR3 DNA reads as TGTGCCAGCAGCTTAGAAGCGGGACAGGTTAGATCCTACGAGCAGTACTTC. Amino acids: CASSLEAGQVRSYEQYF. The chain combines TRBV7-2 with TRBJ2-7; the D gene is possibly TRBD1 (8 bases). Per the germline V gene, CDR1 is SGHTA and CDR2 is FQGNSA. This CDR3 region has 17 residues. The germline V and J ends were trimmed by 1 base and 1 base, with 17 bases remaining between them.